Shown below are 12 T cell receptor beta chains from a single sample sequenced in a study of OX40 agonist ivuxolimab in advanced cancers. TCRdb's table, derived via immunoSEQ multiplex PCR, lists solely in-frame clones and lacks some. The sample has some 13,000 clones, roughly 80% seen once. The source was CD4+ or CD8+ T cells sorted from blood, collected in a trial of the OX40 agonist ivuxolimab. The source is an adult with an advanced solid tumor such as melanoma, head and neck, liver or kidney cancer.

The CDR3 protein is CASTSGTGLSGNTIYF. In DNA form, the CDR3 reads TGTGCCAGCACTTCCGGGACAGGCCTCTCTGGAAACACCATATATTTT. The chain uses TRBV27 and TRBJ1-3; 8 bases match TRBD1. The CDR3 has 16 amino acids. CDR1 MNHEY and CDR2 SMNVEV come from the germline V gene (reference sequence). The J segment lost 0 bases and the V segment lost 7 bases, leaving 8 bases of the junction unmatched.

This clone came up a few times. This chain uses TRBV13 with TRBJ1-2, with D possibly being TRBD1 (5 bases). Germline V gives CDR1 PRHDT, CDR2 FYEKMQ (reference sequence). The CDR3 covers 16 residues. V was cut by 5 bases and J by 6 bases, with 22 bases left in between. The CDR3 reads CASSPRYSGTLDGYTF. The CDR3 bases are TGTGCCAGCAGCCCCCGATATTCCGGGACGCTCGATGGCTACACCTTC.

Within the sample, this clone is large. The chain links TRBV13 to TRBJ2-2, with 10 nucleotides matching TRBD2. This CDR3 comprises 15 residues. Germline CDR1 reads PRHDT; CDR2 reads FYEKMQ (reference sequence). J gave up 3 bases and V 7 bases, and 5 bases lay outside the gene matches. CDR3 sequence: CASNLAGEDTGELFF. The CDR3 DNA reads as TGTGCCAGCAACCTAGCGGGAGAGGACACCGGGGAGCTGTTTTTT.

The chain links TRBV12-5 to TRBJ2-2; D remains unclear. The length of the CDR3 is 15 residues. CDR1 is LGHNT and CDR2 is FRNRAP in the germline V gene. Deletions cut 7 bases from V and 0 bases from J, with 12 bases between. The CDR3 reads CASAHGFSNTGELFF. The CDR3 DNA reads TGTGCTAGTGCCCACGGGTTCTCGAACACCGGGGAGCTGTTTTTT.

For this clone: Within the sample, other DNA sequences also encode this same CDR3. This chain's CDR3 is CASSLDRDRDEKLFF. CDR3 bases: TGTGCCAGCAGCTTGGACCGGGACAGGGATGAAAAACTGTTTTTT. The chain employs TRBV7-6 and TRBJ1-4; 9 bases fit TRBD1. The CDR3 loop spans 15 amino acids. V trimming: 3 bases; J trimming: 6 bases; junction bases outside the gene matches: 5. Germline assignment: CDR1 SGHVS and CDR2 FNYEAQ. Combining the CDR3 with reference TRBV7-6 and TRBJ1-4 gives the whole variable domain GAGVSQSPRYKVTKRGQDVALRCDPISGHVSLYWYRQALGQGPEFLTYFNYEAQQDKSGLPNDRFSAERPEGSISTLTIQRTEQRDSAMYRCASSLDRDRDEKLFFGSGTQLSVL.

This rearrangement joins TRBV4-1 to TRBJ2-3, with 9 nucleotides matching TRBD1. V dropped 6 bases and J dropped 5; count of bases not matched to a gene: 9. The CDR3 is 15 amino acids. Germline loops: CDR1 MGHRA, CDR2 YSYEKL. CDR3 sequence: CASSYRDREEDTQYF. The CDR3, as DNA: TGCGCCAGCAGTTACCGGGACAGGGAAGAAGATACGCAGTATTTT.

A few counts support this clone. Other nucleotide sequences in the sample specify the same CDR3. The J gene is TRBJ1-1, the V gene TRBV5-6; no clear D gene. The germline V gene encodes CDR1 SGHDT and CDR2 YYEEEE. The CDR3 has 12 residues. Trimming took 1 base from V and 5 from J, leaving 6 bases between them. The CDR3 loop is CASSLRGTEAFF. The DNA of the CDR3 is TGTGCCAGCAGCTTGCGGGGTACTGAAGCTTTCTTT.

The chain recombines TRBV4-3 with TRBJ1-2; D is perhaps TRBD1 (6 bases). The CDR3 covers 13 residues. Per the germline V gene, CDR1 is LGHNA and CDR2 is YSLEER. Trimming pared 2 bases from V and 6 bases from J, leaving 10 bases between. The CDR3 DNA reads as TGCGCCAGCAGCCAATCGGACAGCCATGGCTACACCTTC. Translated, it gives CASSQSDSHGYTF.

DNA of the CDR3: TGTGCCAGCAGCGTAGTTGCGACAGGGACGTACGAGCAGTACTTC. As protein: CASSVVATGTYEQYF. J is TRBJ2-7 and V is TRBV9; 7 nucleotides agree with TRBD1. The CDR3 extends over 15 amino acids. V was clipped by 0 bases and J by 4 bases; unmatched bases: 7. Per germline, CDR1 SGDLS and CDR2 YYNGEE. Full variable domain (rest looked up from reference TRBV9 and TRBJ2-7): DSGVTQTPKHLITATGQRVTLRCSPRSGDLSVYWYQQSLDQGLQFLIQYYNGEERAKGNILERFSAQQFPDLHSELNLSSLELGDSALYFCASSVVATGTYEQYFGPGTRLTVT.

This clone was counted between two and nine times. The chain links TRBV14 to TRBJ2-5, with TRBD2 matching 7 bases. The germline gives CDR1 SGHDN, CDR2 FVKESK. V lost 1 base, J lost 4 bases, and 12 bases stayed unmatched. The CDR3 sequence is 17 residues long. CDR3 nucleotide sequence: TGTGCCAGCAGCCAAGTGAGTGGACTAGTTGTAATAGAGACCCAGTACTTC. Its protein product is CASSQVSGLVVIETQYF.

This chain uses TRBV27 with TRBJ2-5; the match to TRBD2 covers 7 bases. The CDR3 covers 18 residues. Per germline, CDR1 MNHEY and CDR2 SMNVEV (reference sequence). V lost 6 bases, J lost 0 bases, and 16 bases stayed unmatched. The CDR3: CASSPLRVQRDYQETQYF. In nucleotides, the CDR3 is TGTGCCAGCAGCCCCCTCCGGGTCCAGCGGGACTACCAAGAGACCCAGTACTTC.

The sample holds one count of this clone. J is TRBJ2-3 and V is TRBV9; D gene unclear. CDR1 and CDR2 (germline): SGDLS, YYNGEE. The length of the CDR3 is 13 residues. Trimming cost V 0 bases and J 4 bases, with 6 bases left between them. The CDR3 coding sequence is TGTGCCAGCAGCGTAGGGTCAGCAGATACGCAGTATTTT. Translated: CASSVGSADTQYF. Full variable domain (missing parts from reference TRBV9 and TRBJ2-3): DSGVTQTPKHLITATGQRVTLRCSPRSGDLSVYWYQQSLDQGLQFLIQYYNGEERAKGNILERFSAQQFPDLHSELNLSSLELGDSALYFCASSVGSADTQYFGPGTRLTVL.